The following is a T cell receptor beta chain sequence with its context. What it binds is unknown. The sample is drawn from a study of STAT3 mutations in large granular lymphocyte leukemia. TCRbeta libraries averaged around 42,000 productive templates per sample. Libraries were prepared by immunoSEQ multiplex PCR; TCRdb keeps only in-frame clonotypes and omits some of them. The data hold more than 3,500 clones, with 60% to 80% observed a single time. CDR1 is GTSNPN and CDR2 is SVGIG in the germline V gene (reference sequence). The CDR3 length is 12 residues. Trimming left V 5 bases short and J 4 bases short, with 11 bases between. The study, taken as a whole, reports: Suggested: STAT3 mutation was not the ancestral event for these clonal expansions. Every T-cell large granular lymphocyte leukemia patient had at least one immunodominant TCR beta clonotype.

This TCR came from a human donor with T large granular lymphocyte leukemia. Some clones in this sample may be carry-over from other donors' samples. The chain links TRBV30 to TRBJ1-1, with D unresolved. The sequencing input was PBMCs. CDR3 protein: CAWVGEGTEAFF. In nucleotides, the CDR3 is TGTGCCTGGGTGGGCGAGGGCACTGAAGCTTTCTTT.